The subject of this entry is one T cell receptor beta chain. No antigen is known for it. Amplification targeted TCR beta CDR3 regions from RNA transcripts. When the TCR CDR3 underwent first-round RT-PCR, the HTBI primer set was used. TCRdb called the multiplex PCR reads again in MiXCR, with one record for every CDR3 protein. Of roughly 500,000 distinct CDR3 sequences listed, 40% to 50% were seen once; the top ten hold about two fifths. The CDR3 runs 15 residues. After removal of 4 bases from V and 2 bases from J, the junction contained 8 bases not matched to a gene. Germline values: CDR1 LNHNV, CDR2 YYDKDF (reference sequence). These data are taken from a study of T cells in Graves' hyperthyroidism and ophthalmopathy. Study-level findings and limits: In the blood, most expanded thyroid clonotypes above 0.001 appeared as well.

The material sequenced was peripheral blood or thyroid tissue (not recorded which). The rearrangement joins TRBV15 to TRBJ2-7, with 7 nucleotides matching TRBD1. The receptor was isolated from an adult woman with Graves' disease, either hyperthyroidism or ophthalmopathy (not recorded which). CDR3 protein: CATSINRGTTYEQYF. The CDR3 DNA is TGTGCCACCAGCATCAACAGGGGCACCACCTACGAGCAGTACTTC.